This paragraph reports one T cell receptor beta chain. Per the original data handling: Counts of nucleated cells, estimated from reference gene primer amplification, were obtained. Assay used: immunoSEQ multiplex PCR; TCRdb lists only in-frame clones, some missing. That table furnishes V, J and clone size, whereas the DNA furnished D and trimming. The sample lists tens of thousands of clones; more than 80% were seen once. This record comes from a study of blood T cell repertoires in COVID-19. As for the study in general: The United States, Italy and Spain supplied acute and convalescent COVID-19 samples.

Germline values: CDR1 PRHDT, CDR2 FYEKMQ (reference sequence). This CDR3 spans 15 amino acids. Trimming pared 5 bases from V and 0 bases from J, leaving 12 bases between. The TCR sequence derives from a human donor in a cohort sampled during active COVID-19. V usage is TRBV13 and J usage is TRBJ2-3; D may be TRBD2 (5 bases). The specimen was peripheral blood. Here the CDR3 reads CASSTTGSSTDTQYF. Here the CDR3 DNA reads TGTGCCAGCAGCACGACGGGGTCGAGCACAGATACGCAGTATTTT.